The 19 T cell receptor beta chains below all came from one sample that was sequenced in a study of T cell responses to AZD1222 COVID-19 vaccine (TCRdb year 2021). Interpreted using the paper, the time point label stands for: baseline before first vaccination. Receptors were amplified or captured by the immunoSEQ multiplex PCR assay. TCRdb carries this immuneACCESS record with in-frame sequences only. Its versions omit some clonotypes, under half of them owing to an unresolved V gene in the studies checked, with the rest unexplained. The sample profile shows 180,000 or so clones; approximately 86% of them were found once. The ten top clones hold around 7.9% of the sample. Material: peripheral blood, obtained on day 0 of AZD1222 vaccination. These TCRs come from an adult in good health.

The V and J genes are TRBV6-5 and TRBJ2-7, with D perhaps matching TRBD1 or TRBD2 (5 bases each). V shed 7 bases and J shed 6 bases, with 13 bases lying between them. Per the germline V gene, CDR1 is MNHEY and CDR2 is SVGAGI. This CDR3 region has 12 residues. CDR3 coding DNA: TGTGCCAGCAATGGGGCGGCGGGCGAGCAGTACTTC. Translated: CASNGAAGEQYF.

The rearrangement uses TRBV7-6 and TRBJ2-1; tentatively, D is TRBD2 (6 bases). Germline V gene lookup returns CDR1 SGHVS and CDR2 FNYEAQ. Trimming cost V 2 bases and J 0 bases, with 14 bases left between them. CDR3 size: 17 residues. The CDR3 here is CASSLRAGQSSYNEQFF. Here the CDR3 DNA reads TGTGCCAGCAGCTTACGAGCGGGCCAAAGCTCCTACAATGAGCAGTTCTTC. Together with reference TRBV7-6 and TRBJ2-1, the CDR3 gives the full variable domain: GAGVSQSPRYKVTKRGQDVALRCDPISGHVSLYWYRQALGQGPEFLTYFNYEAQQDKSGLPNDRFSAERPEGSISTLTIQRTEQRDSAMYRCASSLRAGQSSYNEQFFGPGTRLTVL.

The V call is TRBV7-6, the J call TRBJ2-1; TRBD1 matches 9 bases. The V gene's germline CDR1 is SGHVS and CDR2 FNYEAQ. Germline trimming cut 3 bases from V and 1 base from J; bases unmatched to any gene: 1. This CDR3 is built from 15 residues. This chain's CDR3 is CASSLDRGSYNEQFF. The DNA for the CDR3 is TGTGCCAGCAGCTTGGACAGGGGTTCCTACAATGAGCAGTTCTTC.

DNA of the CDR3: TGTGCCAGCAGCTTCAGCGGGGGGAATTACGAGCAGTACTTC. It yields the protein CASSFSGGNYEQYF. V is TRBV7-2 and J is TRBJ2-7; 9 nucleotides line up with TRBD2. The CDR3 consists of 14 residues. The ends lost 3 bases at V and 4 bases at J; junction bases unmatched: 4. Germline assignment: CDR1 SGHTA and CDR2 FQGNSA.

The chain couples TRBV3-1 (or the pseudogene TRBV3-2) to TRBJ2-7; D unresolved. Germline V gene lookup returns CDR1 LGHDT and CDR2 YNNKEL (reference sequence). Trimming stripped 4 bases from V and 2 bases from J, with 9 bases between. The CDR3 length is 13 residues. CDR3 sequence (DNA): TGTGCCAGCAGCCCTTCTATCCCCTACGAGCAGTACTTC. As protein: CASSPSIPYEQYF.

The chain is built from TRBV28 and TRBJ1-4; D is ambiguous. This CDR3 comprises 13 residues. V was shortened by 2 bases and J by 5 bases, with 6 bases between the two germline ends. Germline lookup yields CDR1 MDHEN and CDR2 SYDVKM. CDR3 amino acids: CASSLRANEKLFF. CDR3 coding DNA: TGTGCCAGCAGTTTACGGGCAAATGAAAAACTGTTTTTT.

This clone was seen only once. The J gene is TRBJ1-1, the V gene TRBV5-1; tentative D call: TRBD1 (6 bases). The CDR3 consists of 15 residues. V was clipped by 0 bases and J by 5 bases, with 14 bases between them. The germline V gene encodes CDR1 SGHRS and CDR2 YFSETQ. CDR3 loop: CASSLAGGRRTEAFF. The DNA of the CDR3 is TGCGCCAGCAGCTTGGCGGGGGGGCGACGGACTGAAGCTTTCTTT.

The chain uses TRBV4-3 and TRBJ2-7, with 9 nucleotides matching TRBD1. V gave up 5 bases and J gave up 2 bases; unmatched junction bases: 4. Germline CDR1 reads LGHNA; CDR2 reads YSLEER. The CDR3 covers 14 residues. CDR3 DNA sequence: TGCGCCAGCAGCGTTGACAGGGGGGCCTACGAGCAGTACTTC. Protein product: CASSVDRGAYEQYF.

This CDR3 is CASSLLGQGARRAFF. CDR3 bases: TGTGCCAGCAGCTTGCTGGGACAGGGGGCTCGCAGAGCTTTCTTT. The rearrangement uses TRBV27 and TRBJ1-1; the match to TRBD1 covers 12 bases. Looked up from germline, CDR1 is MNHEY and CDR2 is SMNVEV (reference sequence). Unmatched junction bases numbered 12, after V lost 6 bases and J lost 10 bases. This CDR3 spans 15 amino acids.

The chain has TRBV2 and TRBJ1-5; 8 nucleotides agree with TRBD1. V lost 4 bases and J lost 8; bases outside the gene matches: 7. The germline V gene has CDR1 SNHLY and CDR2 FYNNEI. CDR3 length equals 14 residues. CDR3 loop: CASSVLRGPEPQHF. DNA of the CDR3: TGTGCCAGCAGTGTACTCAGGGGGCCAGAGCCCCAGCATTTT.

The chain has TRBV5-1 and TRBJ2-1; 10 bases are shared with TRBD1. CDR3 length: 15 residues. Germline-derived CDR1 and CDR2 are SGHRS and YFSETQ. Trimming took 2 bases from V and 7 from J; bases not matched to a gene: 6. The chain's CDR3 is CASSFSGTGVNEQFF. CDR3 DNA sequence: TGCGCCAGCAGCTTTTCCGGGACAGGGGTAAATGAGCAGTTCTTC. Drawing the rest from reference TRBV5-1 and TRBJ2-1, the complete variable domain is KAGVTQTPRYLIKTRGQQVTLSCSPISGHRSVSWYQQTPGQGLQFLFEYFSETQRNKGNFPGRFSGRQFSNSRSEMNVSTLELGDSALYLCASSFSGTGVNEQFFGPGTRLTVL.

The chain links TRBV7-9 to TRBJ2-2; D remains ambiguous. This CDR3 region has 12 residues. Trimming pared 7 bases from V and 8 bases from J, leaving 11 bases between. Looked up from germline, CDR1 is SEHNR and CDR2 is FQNEAQ (reference sequence). CDR3 loop: CASTEIRGELFF. The DNA of the CDR3 is TGTGCCAGCACCGAAATAAGGGGGGAGCTGTTTTTT.

This rearrangement joins TRBV2 to TRBJ1-1; 7 positions agree with TRBD1. This CDR3 is built from 11 residues. The junction had 6 bases not matched to a gene; V was cut back by 6 bases and J by 11 bases. Germline V CDR1 and CDR2: SNHLY, FYNNEI. The CDR3: CASRTGRGAFF. As DNA, the CDR3 is TGTGCCAGCAGGACAGGGAGGGGGGCTTTCTTT.

The V call is TRBV19, the J call TRBJ1-5; 7 bases align to TRBD1. With 8 bases clipped from V and 5 bases from J, the junction kept 6 bases outside the gene matches. This CDR3 comprises 13 residues. CDR1 and CDR2 from the germline V gene are LNHDA and SQIVND (reference sequence). The CDR3 nucleotides are TGTGCCAGTGGGACAGTACTATATCAGCCCCAGCATTTT. Its protein is CASGTVLYQPQHF.

This chain joins TRBV7-8 and TRBJ2-2; D might be TRBD1 (5 bases). Trimming removed 2 bases at V and 5 bases at J, with 15 bases between. The CDR3 length is 16 residues. Germline-derived CDR1 and CDR2 are SGHVS and FQNEAQ. Here the CDR3 DNA reads TGTGCCAGCAGCTTACCGGAAGGGGCGCGGACCGGGGAGCTGTTTTTT. Encoded protein: CASSLPEGARTGELFF. Together with reference TRBV7-8 and TRBJ2-2, the CDR3 gives the full variable domain: GAGVSQSPRYKVAKRGQDVALRCDPISGHVSLFWYQQALGQGPEFLTYFQNEAQLDKSGLPSDRFFAERPEGSVSTLKIQRTQQEDSAVYLCASSLPEGARTGELFFGEGSRLTVL.

The chain couples TRBV5-6 to TRBJ1-6, with 8 bases aligning to TRBD1. This CDR3 is built from 17 residues. Trimming at V came to 0 bases and at J to 6 bases, leaving 8 bases not matched to a gene. CDR1 is SGHDT, CDR2 YYEEEE, per germline. DNA of the CDR3: TGTGCCAGCAGCTTGGCGATTGGACAGGGTGGTAATTCACCCCTCCACTTT. Translating it yields CASSLAIGQGGNSPLHF.

The V gene is TRBV5-4, the J gene TRBJ1-5; TRBD1 aligns across 9 bases. The junction had 12 bases not matched to a gene; V was cut back by 4 bases and J by 1 base. The germline V gene has CDR1 SGHNT and CDR2 YYREEE (reference sequence). The CDR3 is 18 residues long. The CDR3 DNA reads TGTGCCAGCAGCCAAACCGGGACAGGGACGAGGAGCAATCAGCCCCAGCATTTT. Translation: CASSQTGTGTRSNQPQHF.

This clone was counted only a few times. This sequence joins TRBV5-6 and TRBJ1-1; D not resolved. With 4 bases removed from V and 0 bases from J, the gap between germline ends came to 16 bases. CDR1 is SGHDT, CDR2 YYEEEE, per germline. The CDR3 extends over 16 amino acids. CDR3 sequence: CASSLKGRAVNTEAFF. For the CDR3, the DNA is TGTGCCAGCAGCCTAAAAGGGAGGGCGGTGAACACTGAAGCTTTCTTT.

The gene calls are TRBV27 and TRBJ2-2; 7 bases are a match to TRBD1. V shed 5 bases, J shed 4 bases, and the junction held 10 bases outside the gene matches. CDR1 and CDR2 from the germline V gene are MNHEY and SMNVEV (reference sequence). The CDR3 totals 16 residues. CDR3 bases: TGTGCCAGCAGTGCAAAGGCAGGGGGAGTCACCGGGGAGCTGTTTTTT. Translating it yields CASSAKAGGVTGELFF.